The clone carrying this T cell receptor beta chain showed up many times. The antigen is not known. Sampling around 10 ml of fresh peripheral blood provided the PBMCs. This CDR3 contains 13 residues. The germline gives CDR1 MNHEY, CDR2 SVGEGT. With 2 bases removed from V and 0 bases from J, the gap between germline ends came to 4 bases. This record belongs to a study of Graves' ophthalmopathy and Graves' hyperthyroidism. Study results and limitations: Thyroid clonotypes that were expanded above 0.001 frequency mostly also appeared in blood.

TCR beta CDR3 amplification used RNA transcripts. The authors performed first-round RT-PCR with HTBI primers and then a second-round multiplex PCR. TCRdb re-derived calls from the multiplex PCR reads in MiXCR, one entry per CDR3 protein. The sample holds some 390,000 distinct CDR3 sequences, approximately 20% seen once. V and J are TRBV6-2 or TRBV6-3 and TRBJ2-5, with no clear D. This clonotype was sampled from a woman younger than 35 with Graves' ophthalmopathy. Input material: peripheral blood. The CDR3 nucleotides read TGTGCCAGCAGTTACCCGGACCAAGAGACCCAGTACTTC. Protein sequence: CASSYPDQETQYF.